This T cell receptor beta chain appears in the sequencing data of a study of blood T cells in healthy people across ages. PCR was performed a second time for about 7 to 11 cycles using a sample-barcoded 5' primer and a J-beta primer mix. Each TCR beta cDNA got a 12-nucleotide random molecular identifier. Every sample gave at least 2.5 million paired-end reads containing CDR3. Using its own MiXCR run on the 5' RACE reads, TCRdb lists one record per CDR3 protein. The profile shows around 690,000 distinct CDR3 sequences, under 70% of them singletons. This CDR3 comprises 15 residues. Trimming cost V 10 bases and J 4 bases, with 21 bases left between them.

The origin of this receptor is a man aged 60 to 75 in good health. V usage is TRBV12-3 or TRBV12-4 and J usage is TRBJ2-3; D possibly corresponds to TRBD2 (7 bases). Sample: blood. The CDR3 sequence is CAIRRGGTSADTQYF. DNA of the CDR3: TGTGCCATCCGAAGGGGGGGAACGAGCGCAGATACGCAGTATTTT.